This TCR beta chain was documented in a study of T cells after yellow fever vaccination. Trimming removed 4 bases from V and 8 bases from J, with 8 bases in between. This CDR3 has 12 amino acids. Germline values: CDR1 SGHVS, CDR2 FQNEAQ. A single record per CDR3 protein comes from TCRdb applying MiXCR to the 5' RACE reads. The repertoire holds around 400,000 distinct CDR3 sequences, more than 9% seen once, with around 19% in the top ten. The material sequenced was PBMCs, taken on the day of the first yellow fever vaccination. J is TRBJ2-2 and V is TRBV7-8; D is unclear. The sequence was obtained from a man aged 18-30 years who received the YFV17D yellow fever vaccine. Here the CDR3 reads CASSYWGGELFF. CDR3 bases: TGTGCCAGCAGCTATTGGGGAGGGGAGCTGTTTTTT. Drawing the rest from reference TRBV7-8 and TRBJ2-2, the complete variable domain is GAGVSQSPRYKVAKRGQDVALRCDPISGHVSLFWYQQALGQGPEFLTYFQNEAQLDKSGLPSDRFFAERPEGSVSTLKIQRTQQEDSAVYLCASSYWGGELFFGEGSRLTVL.